This T cell receptor (beta chain) was sequenced in a study of a mutant IDH1 vaccine in newly diagnosed glioma. Study-level information: Vaccination began 4-6 weeks post radiotherapy alone, or with temozolomide cycles. Previous care, which was radiotherapy, temozolomide, or both, most often involved both.

The study, taken as a whole, reports: Immune responses arising from the vaccine appeared in about 94% of patients.

Time point of the sample: week 35, safety follow-up. A single vaccine dose contained 300 ug of mutant IDH1 20-mer peptide, and topical imiquimod was used with it. Donor diagnoses consisted of new WHO grade 3 or 4 IDH1-mutant, ATRX-lost astrocytomas. A word on this clone: Its antigen is still unknown.

Some clones are missing from TCRdb's copy, which holds only in-frame ones; the method was immunoSEQ multiplex PCR. The sample comprises over 55,000 clones, roughly 76% of which are singletons, and under 7% rests with the top ten. Here the sequenced sample was PBMCs, taken from a glioma patient whose treatment included an IDH1 peptide vaccine. This clonotype was obtained from a man between 40 and 49 years old with glioma.

CDR3 loop: CASSYPVTGPYGYTF. In DNA, the CDR3 is TGTGCCAGCAGTTATCCGGTCACAGGGCCCTACGGCTACACCTTC. The chain couples TRBV7-8 to TRBJ1-2; possible D gene TRBD1, 6 bases. This CDR3 contains 15 residues. Per germline, CDR1 SGHVS and CDR2 FQNEAQ. Between the trimmed V and J ends, which lost 6 bases and 8 bases, there was a span of 22 bases.